The 7 T cell receptor beta chains in this list originate from one sample, sequenced in a study of identical twins. TCRdb used MiXCR to reprocess the 5' RACE reads, holding one entry per CDR3 protein. Among around 470,000 distinct CDR3 sequences listed, approximately 15% were seen once. This sample also belongs to another study, concerning yellow fever vaccine responses in identical twins.

Source material: CD4+ T cells sorted from blood. The receptors were sampled from a young woman in good health.

This clonotype was seen at least ten times. The rearrangement uses TRBV3-1 and TRBJ2-7, with D possibly being TRBD1 (6 bases). Trimming left V 1 base short and J 2 bases short, with 6 bases between. The CDR3 is 13 residues long. The germline gives CDR1 LGHDT, CDR2 YNNKEL (reference sequence). DNA for the CDR3: TGTGCCAGCAGCCAAGGGACAGCCTACGAGCAGTACTTC. Its protein product is CASSQGTAYEQYF.

The chain recombines TRBV4-3 with TRBJ2-2; 11 bases map to TRBD2. The CDR3 length is 16 residues. V gave up 0 bases and J gave up 4 bases; unmatched junction bases: 1. Per germline, CDR1 LGHNA and CDR2 YSLEER. CDR3 sequence reads: CASSQELAGVTGELFF. CDR3 DNA sequence: TGCGCCAGCAGCCAAGAACTAGCGGGAGTCACCGGGGAGCTGTTTTTT.

For this clonotype: A read error is possible here, since a much larger clone lies one base away. This chain links TRBV7-2 with TRBJ2-2, with D tentatively TRBD2 (6 bases). Germline lookup yields CDR1 SGHTA and CDR2 FQGNSA. This CDR3 region has 16 residues. CDR3 sequence (DNA): TGTGCCAGCAGCTTAGCAACTAGCTCTGGGGCCGGGGAGCTGCTTTTT. This gives the protein CASSLATSSGAGELLF.

This clonotype was detected only a few times. The chain links TRBV4-1 to TRBJ2-1; D might be TRBD1 (6 bases). There are 17 residues in the CDR3. Germline V lookup: CDR1 MGHRA, CDR2 YSYEKL. V lost 4 bases and J 4 bases, leaving 20 bases between the germline ends. The CDR3 sequence is CASSPAPRDKGYNEQFF. CDR3 DNA sequence: TGCGCCAGCAGCCCTGCCCCAAGGGACAAGGGATACAATGAGCAGTTCTTC.

This clonotype was counted only a few times. The genes are TRBV20-1 and TRBJ2-1; tentatively, D is TRBD2 (5 bases). The CDR3 has 15 amino acids. V was trimmed by 4 bases and J by 0 bases, leaving 13 bases between them. The germline V gene has CDR1 DFQATT and CDR2 SNEGSKA (reference sequence). CDR3 in DNA: TGCAGTGCTAAAAAACGGGGTAACTCCTACAATGAGCAGTTCTTC. It encodes CSAKKRGNSYNEQFF.

The chain employs TRBV12-3 or TRBV12-4 and TRBJ2-7; D might be TRBD2 (6 bases). The V gene lost 6 bases and the J gene lost 5 bases, with 11 bases spanning the gap. This CDR3 region has 12 residues. The CDR3 DNA sequence: TGTGCCAGCAGAGAGCGGGCCCACGAGCAGTACTTC. This encodes CASRERAHEQYF.

This clonotype was observed a handful of times. The V gene is TRBV18, the J gene TRBJ2-3; 12 bases map to TRBD2. The germline V gene encodes CDR1 KGHSH and CDR2 LQKENI. Trimming cost V 4 bases and J 1 base; bases outside gene matches: 6. CDR3 length equals 17 residues. CDR3 in DNA: TGTGCCAGCTCACGCGCCCTAGCGGGAGGGGGCACAGATACGCAGTATTTT. It yields the protein CASSRALAGGGTDTQYF.